This T cell receptor beta chain was recovered during a study of cytomegalovirus exposure and HLA in healthy donors. Germline V gene data show CDR1 as LNHNV and CDR2 as YYDKDF (reference sequence). V shed 3 bases and J 6 bases; nucleotides not matched to a gene: 16. CDR3 length equals 18 residues. 13 Jbeta primers and 60 Vbeta primers were used for the PCR. Using immunoSEQ multiplex PCR, the repertoire was profiled, and TCRdb retains in-frame clones only, with some absent. The data hold 300,000 or so clones, with just under 85% observed a single time. Sequences were obtained from PBMCs. The chain is built from TRBV15 and TRBJ2-1; 8 positions agree with TRBD1. The source is a woman between 40 and 55 years old in good health and CMV-seropositive. The CDR3 reads CATSRDRAWAGTGNEQFF. CDR3 DNA sequence: TGTGCCACCAGCAGGGATCGAGCCTGGGCTGGGACAGGCAATGAGCAGTTCTTC.